The 19 T cell receptor beta chains reported below all come from one sample, sequenced in a study of neurological immune-mediated disorders. TCRdb passed the 5' RACE reads through MiXCR, listing each CDR3 protein once. The sample contains about 25,000 distinct CDR3 sequences, 3% to 3.5% of which appear only once. Sequencing input: PBMCs. The receptors derive from a woman aged 30 to 39 with multiple sclerosis.

At least ten counts were recorded for this clonotype. The CDR3 DNA sequence: TGTGCCAGCAGCTTCCGCGGAGACGAGCAGTACTTC. Translation: CASSFRGDEQYF. The rearrangement joins TRBV7-2 to TRBJ2-7; unclear D gene. The CDR3 consists of 12 residues. Germline V gene lookup returns CDR1 SGHTA and CDR2 FQGNSA. With 3 bases removed from V and 5 bases from J, the gap between germline ends came to 8 bases.

This clonotype was seen only a few times. The chain carries TRBV6-2 or TRBV6-3 and TRBJ2-7, with D possibly matching TRBD2 (5 bases). Trimming removed 7 bases at V and 4 bases at J, with 14 bases between. Germline loops: CDR1 MNHEY, CDR2 SVGEGT. CDR3 length: 13 amino acids. The CDR3 nucleotides are TGTGCCAGCAACCGGCCGGGAAAATACGAGCAGTACTTC. Its translation: CASNRPGKYEQYF.

This clonotype came up many times. The chain links TRBV11-3 to TRBJ2-1; 10 bases map to TRBD2. This CDR3 contains 17 residues. Germline lookup yields CDR1 SGHNT and CDR2 YENEEA. The ends lost 0 bases at V and 0 bases at J; junction bases unmatched: 2. The CDR3 loop is CASSLEIAGGSYNEQFF. CDR3 DNA sequence: TGTGCCAGCAGCTTAGAAATAGCGGGAGGCTCCTACAATGAGCAGTTCTTC.

This clonotype was seen at least ten times. The chain has TRBV28 and TRBJ2-7; TRBD1 agrees at 8 bases. This CDR3 is 15 amino acids long. V lost 5 bases, J lost 0 bases, and 6 bases stayed unmatched. CDR1 MDHEN and CDR2 SYDVKM come from the germline V gene. CDR3 bases: TGTGCCAGCAGTAGCCGAGGACAGGGCTCCTACGAGCAGTACTTC. Translated: CASSSRGQGSYEQYF.

This clonotype was seen repeatedly, ten times or more. The rearrangement joins TRBV5-5 to TRBJ2-6, with D possibly matching TRBD1 (6 bases). V lost 2 bases and J lost 3, with 12 bases in between. The germline gives CDR1 SGHKS, CDR2 YYEKEE (reference sequence). The length of the CDR3 is 16 residues. This CDR3 reads CASSFSQGYGANVLTF. The CDR3 DNA is TGTGCCAGCAGCTTTTCACAGGGTTATGGGGCCAACGTCCTGACTTTC.

This clonotype turned up a few times. The gene calls are TRBV6-6 and TRBJ2-1; maybe TRBD1 (6 bases). Germline V gives CDR1 MNHNY, CDR2 SVGAGI (reference sequence). V gave up 5 bases and J gave up 0 bases, with 14 bases separating them. The CDR3 is 16 amino acids. In DNA form, the CDR3 reads TGTGCCAGCAGTCCCCGGGACACCAGCTCCTACAATGAGCAGTTCTTC. Its protein is CASSPRDTSSYNEQFF.

This clonotype has a count of ten or more. The chain joins TRBV30 to TRBJ2-1; 9 nucleotides line up with TRBD2. The germline V gene has CDR1 GTSNPN and CDR2 SVGIG (reference sequence). J lost 14 bases, V lost 0 bases, and 5 bases had no gene match. This CDR3 has 12 residues. CDR3 in amino acids: CAWSVIAGVEFF. The CDR3, as DNA: TGTGCCTGGAGTGTTATAGCGGGGGTGGAGTTCTTC.

This rearrangement joins TRBV6-2 or TRBV6-3 to TRBJ1-1; maybe TRBD1 (6 bases). The germline V gene encodes CDR1 MNHEY and CDR2 SVGEGT. The V gene lost 6 bases and the J gene lost 6 bases, with 17 bases spanning the gap. This CDR3 region has 14 residues. The CDR3, as DNA: TGTGCCAGCAGGCGCGGACAGCCAACGGCTGAAGCTTTCTTT. It codes for CASRRGQPTAEAFF.

This clonotype was seen at least ten times. V gene TRBV6-2 or TRBV6-3 combines with J gene TRBJ2-5; TRBD2 aligns across 9 bases. Unmatched junction bases numbered 11, after V lost 8 bases and J lost 4 bases. Germline loops: CDR1 MNHEY, CDR2 SVGEGT. This CDR3 has 15 amino acids. Here the CDR3 reads CASSYSGLASETQYF. In DNA form, the CDR3 reads TGTGCCAGCTCCTACTCGGGACTAGCTTCAGAGACCCAGTACTTC.

Many counts were recorded for this clonotype. This chain links TRBV5-1 with TRBJ2-2, with 7 nucleotides matching TRBD1. Germline V gene lookup returns CDR1 SGHRS and CDR2 YFSETQ. Unmatched junction bases numbered 7, after V lost 2 bases and J lost 6 bases. The CDR3 spans 15 residues. Here the CDR3 reads CASSFGDRGPGELFF. The CDR3 region has the DNA TGCGCCAGCAGCTTCGGGGACAGAGGGCCCGGGGAGCTGTTTTTT.

In regard to this clonotype: This CDR3 is missing its conserved last phenylalanine or tryptophan, likely due to a read error. The chain employs TRBV5-5 and TRBJ1-2; D gene uncertain. The CDR3 has 11 residues. Trimming pared 1 base from V and 5 bases from J, leaving 3 bases between. CDR1 and CDR2 (germline): SGHKS, YYEKEE (reference sequence). The DNA of the CDR3 is TGTGCCAGCAGCTTGATATATGGCTACACCAAC. Its protein product is CASSLIYGYTN.

This clonotype was observed many times. The rearrangement joins TRBV10-2 to TRBJ2-3; tentative D call: TRBD2 (6 bases). V was shortened by 7 bases and J by 3 bases, with 14 bases between the two germline ends. The CDR3 totals 14 residues. Germline V gives CDR1 WSHSY, CDR2 SAAADI. The CDR3 bases are TGCGCCAGCATCGCTGGGGCGGGGACAGATACGCAGTATTTT. Protein: CASIAGAGTDTQYF.

At least ten counts were recorded for this clonotype. V and J are TRBV3-1 and TRBJ2-1, with a tentative D call TRBD1 (5 bases). This CDR3 is 20 amino acids long. The V end lost 4 bases, the J end lost 2 bases, and 27 bases lay between the germline ends. Germline V lookup: CDR1 LGHDT, CDR2 YNNKEL (reference sequence). This CDR3 reads CASSLDRRRSVVGPYNEQFF. The CDR3 nucleotides are TGTGCCAGCAGCCTTGACCGGCGGCGGTCAGTAGTGGGGCCCTACAATGAGCAGTTCTTC.

Written as DNA, the CDR3 is TGCGCCAGCAGCTTGGGAGGGGGAAACATTCAGTACTTC. It encodes CASSLGGGNIQYF. The rearrangement joins TRBV5-1 to TRBJ2-4, with TRBD1 as a possible D gene (6 bases). Germline lookup yields CDR1 SGHRS and CDR2 YFSETQ. The CDR3 runs to 13 residues. The ends were cut back, 0 bases at V and 6 bases at J, with 7 bases in the middle. Full variable domain (outside the CDR3, taken from reference TRBV5-1 and TRBJ2-4): KAGVTQTPRYLIKTRGQQVTLSCSPISGHRSVSWYQQTPGQGLQFLFEYFSETQRNKGNFPGRFSGRQFSNSRSEMNVSTLELGDSALYLCASSLGGGNIQYFGAGTRLSVL.

This clonotype was detected a few times. V is TRBV2 and J is TRBJ1-4; 8 nucleotides align to TRBD1. The ends lost 5 bases at V and 7 bases at J; junction bases unmatched: 9. Germline V gene lookup returns CDR1 SNHLY and CDR2 FYNNEI. This CDR3 region has 15 residues. CDR3 residues: CASSSAGGGFEKLFF. CDR3 nucleotide sequence: TGTGCCAGCAGTTCCGCAGGGGGCGGGTTTGAAAAACTGTTTTTT.

This clonotype was picked up many times. The chain links TRBV12-3 or TRBV12-4 to TRBJ2-1; D call uncertain. Trimming shortened V by 3 bases and J by 5 bases, and 8 bases separated the two germline ends. This CDR3 has 13 residues. The CDR3 DNA sequence: TGTGCCAGCAGTTTCGTGAGTAACAATGAGCAGTTCTTC. This codes for CASSFVSNNEQFF.

This clonotype counts as medium-sized. The rearrangement links TRBV20-1 to TRBJ2-2; D is unclear. Germline CDR1 reads DFQATT; CDR2 reads SNEGSKA (reference sequence). The CDR3 covers 11 residues. Trimming shortened V by 6 bases and J by 5 bases, and 7 bases separated the two germline ends. CDR3: CSARVTGELFF. DNA of the CDR3: TGCAGTGCCCGAGTGACCGGGGAGCTGTTTTTT.

The chain couples TRBV24-1 to TRBJ2-5, with 7 nucleotides matching TRBD2. The CDR3 is 14 amino acids. CDR1 is KGHDR, CDR2 SFDVKD, per germline. J lost 2 bases, V lost 9 bases, and 8 bases had no gene match. CDR3 DNA sequence: TGTGCCACCGCGGAGGGAGGGGATCAAGAGACCCAGTACTTC. Translated: CATAEGGDQETQYF.

This clonotype was picked up many times. The V call is TRBV6-5, the J call TRBJ1-2; D uncertain. The V gene lost 8 bases and the J gene lost 4 bases, with 14 bases spanning the gap. CDR1 MNHEY and CDR2 SVGAGI come from the germline V gene. This CDR3 contains 13 residues. The CDR3 DNA is TGTGCCAGCGGCCTGAGTAGCGGCTATGGCTACACCTTC. Its translation: CASGLSSGYGYTF.